Listed here are 10 T cell receptor beta chains from one sample, sequenced in a study of blood T cell repertoires in COVID-19. Some clones are missing from TCRdb's copy, which holds only in-frame ones; the method was immunoSEQ multiplex PCR. The sample contains 200,000 to 250,000 clones, about nine tenths of which appear only once. Sequenced sample: peripheral blood. The receptors were gathered from an older woman with acute or convalescent COVID-19.

The chain recombines TRBV6-1 with TRBJ1-5; 10 bases align to TRBD1. This CDR3 comprises 16 residues. CDR1 and CDR2 from the germline V gene are MNHNS and SASEGT. V shed 3 bases, J shed 6 bases, and the junction held 8 bases outside the gene matches. The CDR3 sequence is CASSDQGTGVGQPQHF. The CDR3 DNA reads TGTGCCAGCAGTGATCAAGGGACAGGGGTGGGTCAGCCCCAGCATTTT.

This clone occurred once. V is TRBV5-1 and J is TRBJ2-5; 9 bases agree with TRBD1. V was clipped by 4 bases and J by 5 bases; unmatched bases: 3. The CDR3 loop spans 13 amino acids. In germline, CDR1 is SGHRS, CDR2 YFSETQ. The CDR3 spells CASSPGQGETQYF. The CDR3 nucleotides read TGCGCCAGCAGCCCGGGACAGGGTGAGACCCAGTACTTC.

V usage is TRBV7-7 and J usage is TRBJ2-1, with 11 bases matching TRBD2. The CDR3 totals 15 residues. Germline V lookup: CDR1 SSHAT, CDR2 FNYEAQ (reference sequence). V shed 3 bases and J 4 bases; nucleotides not matched to a gene: 2. This CDR3 is CASSFGTSGYNEQFF. The DNA of the CDR3 is TGTGCCAGCAGCTTTGGGACTAGCGGATACAATGAGCAGTTCTTC.

For the CDR3, the DNA is TGTGCCAGCAGCCAACCAGGGTTCGTCCTCCACTTT. It encodes CASSQPGFVLHF. This chain links TRBV3-1 (or the pseudogene TRBV3-2) with TRBJ1-6; D is perhaps TRBD1 (5 bases). Germline CDR1 LGHDT, CDR2 YNNKEL (reference sequence). This CDR3 comprises 12 residues. V dropped 2 bases and J dropped 15 bases, with 11 bases sitting between them.

This chain uses TRBV12-5 with TRBJ1-5; D unresolved. The germline V gene has CDR1 LGHNT and CDR2 FRNRAP. The CDR3 runs to 15 residues. V was trimmed by 7 bases and J by 0 bases, leaving 13 bases between them. CDR3 sequence reads: CASAPDFSSNQPQHF. The CDR3 region has the DNA TGTGCTAGTGCTCCGGACTTCTCTAGCAATCAGCCCCAGCATTTT.

V and J are TRBV29-1 and TRBJ1-1, with 10 bases identical to TRBD1. This CDR3 contains 15 residues. The trim removed 3 bases at V and 2 bases at J, leaving 6 bases unmatched. CDR1 SQVTM and CDR2 ANQGSEA come from the germline V gene. The CDR3 sequence is CSVELWTGGNTEAFF. The CDR3 DNA follows: TGCAGCGTTGAGTTATGGACAGGGGGAAACACTGAAGCTTTCTTT.

This chain links TRBV5-4 with TRBJ1-1; 7 nucleotides line up with TRBD1. Germline assignment: CDR1 SGHNT and CDR2 YYREEE (reference sequence). The junction had 13 bases not matched to a gene; V was cut back by 4 bases and J by 4 bases. This CDR3 is built from 16 residues. CDR3 DNA sequence: TGTGCCAGCAGCCCATTTCCCGGAAGGGGGCCCACTGAAGCTTTCTTT. Amino acid sequence: CASSPFPGRGPTEAFF.

In nucleotides, the CDR3 is TGCGCCAGCAGCTTGGGGTCAGGGGAACTTCACACTGAAGCTTTCTTT. Translation: CASSLGSGELHTEAFF. The rearrangement links TRBV5-1 to TRBJ1-1; D perhaps matches TRBD1 (6 bases). This CDR3 is 16 amino acids long. From germline, CDR1 is SGHRS and CDR2 YFSETQ. V gave up 0 bases and J gave up 3 bases, with 15 bases separating them.

The rearrangement joins TRBV5-6 to TRBJ2-1; 13 bases match TRBD2. The CDR3 covers 15 residues. V lost 0 bases to trimming and J lost 10 bases; unmatched junction nucleotides: 4. CDR1 and CDR2 (germline): SGHDT, YYEEEE. Written as DNA, the CDR3 is TGTGCCAGCAGCTTGGAACTAGCGGGAGGGGGAGAGCAGTTCTTC. The encoded protein is CASSLELAGGGEQFF.

The V call is TRBV10-1, the J call TRBJ2-4; D call uncertain. The CDR3 has 14 residues. With 5 bases removed from V and 1 base from J, the gap between germline ends came to 9 bases. Germline V CDR1 and CDR2: WNHNN, SYGVQD (reference sequence). The CDR3 coding sequence is TGCGCCAGCAGTTCACGTGAGGCCAAAAACATTCAGTACTTC. Its protein is CASSSREAKNIQYF.